This TCR beta chain is from a study of a mutant IDH1 vaccine in newly diagnosed glioma. The method was immunoSEQ multiplex PCR; TCRdb's version includes in-frame clones alone and lacks a portion of them. The sample contains 55,000 to 70,000 clones, roughly 85% of which appear only once. Time point defined: baseline, week 1 (first vaccination visit). The treatment denotes: pre-vaccination baseline after standard-of-care therapy. The receptor was isolated from a man in his thirties or forties with glioma. Sequenced material: PBMCs, taken from a glioma patient treated with radiotherapy, temozolomide or both.

The CDR3 region has the DNA TGCGCCAGCAGCCAAGTGGCCGTCGGGGGGGCCGGTAATGAGCAGTTCTTC. Translated: CASSQVAVGGAGNEQFF. The rearrangement joins TRBV4-1 to TRBJ2-1, with TRBD2 matching over 8 bases. The CDR3 is made up of 17 amino acids. CDR1 and CDR2 from the germline V gene are MGHRA and YSYEKL. With 1 base clipped from V and 7 bases from J, the junction kept 12 bases outside the gene matches.